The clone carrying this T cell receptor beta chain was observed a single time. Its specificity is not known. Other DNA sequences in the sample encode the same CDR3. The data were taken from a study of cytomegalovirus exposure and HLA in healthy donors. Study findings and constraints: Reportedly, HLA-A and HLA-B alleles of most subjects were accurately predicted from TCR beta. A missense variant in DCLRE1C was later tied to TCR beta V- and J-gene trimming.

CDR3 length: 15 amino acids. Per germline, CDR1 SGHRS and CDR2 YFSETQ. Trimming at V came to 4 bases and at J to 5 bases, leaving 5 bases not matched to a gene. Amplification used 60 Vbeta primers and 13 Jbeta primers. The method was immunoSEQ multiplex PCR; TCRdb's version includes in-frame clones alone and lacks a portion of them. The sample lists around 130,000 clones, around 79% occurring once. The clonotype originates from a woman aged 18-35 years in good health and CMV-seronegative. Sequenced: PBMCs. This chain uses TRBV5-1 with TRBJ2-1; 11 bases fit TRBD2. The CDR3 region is CASSRTSGFNNEQFF. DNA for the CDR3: TGCGCCAGCAGCCGGACTAGCGGGTTTAACAATGAGCAGTTCTTC.